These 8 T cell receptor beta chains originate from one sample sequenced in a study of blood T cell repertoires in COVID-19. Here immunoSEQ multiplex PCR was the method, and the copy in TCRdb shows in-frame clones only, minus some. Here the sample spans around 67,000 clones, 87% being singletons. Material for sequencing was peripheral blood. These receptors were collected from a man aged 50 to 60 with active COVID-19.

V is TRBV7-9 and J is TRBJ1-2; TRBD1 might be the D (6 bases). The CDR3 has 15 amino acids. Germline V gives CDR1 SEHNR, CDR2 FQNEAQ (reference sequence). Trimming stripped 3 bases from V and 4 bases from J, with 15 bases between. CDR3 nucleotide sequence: TGTGCCAGCAGCTTCGGACAGACAGCTGGCTATGGCTACACCTTC. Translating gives CASSFGQTAGYGYTF.

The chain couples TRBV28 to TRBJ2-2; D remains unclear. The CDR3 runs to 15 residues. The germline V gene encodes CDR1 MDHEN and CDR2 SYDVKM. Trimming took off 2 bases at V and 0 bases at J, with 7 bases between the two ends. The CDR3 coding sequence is TGTGCCAGCAGTTTACTACCTCCGAACACCGGGGAGCTGTTTTTT. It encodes CASSLLPPNTGELFF.

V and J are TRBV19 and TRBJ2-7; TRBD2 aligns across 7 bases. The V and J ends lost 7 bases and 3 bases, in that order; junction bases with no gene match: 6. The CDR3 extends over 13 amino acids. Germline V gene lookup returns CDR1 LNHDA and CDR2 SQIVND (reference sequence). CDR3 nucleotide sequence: TGTGCCAGTAAATTAGCGGGTAACTACGAGCAGTACTTC. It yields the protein CASKLAGNYEQYF.

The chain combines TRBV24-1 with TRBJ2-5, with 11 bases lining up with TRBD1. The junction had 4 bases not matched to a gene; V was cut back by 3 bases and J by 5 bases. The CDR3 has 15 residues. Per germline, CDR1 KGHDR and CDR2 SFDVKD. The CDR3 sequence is CATSDPGQGGETQYF. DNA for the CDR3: TGTGCCACCAGTGATCCGGGACAGGGGGGGGAGACCCAGTACTTC.

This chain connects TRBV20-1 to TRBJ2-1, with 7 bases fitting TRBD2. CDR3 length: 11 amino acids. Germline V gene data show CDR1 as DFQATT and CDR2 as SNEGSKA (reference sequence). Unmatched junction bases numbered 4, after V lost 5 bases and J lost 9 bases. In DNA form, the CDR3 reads TGCAGTGCTCACCCGGGGGGTGAGCAGTTCTTC. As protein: CSAHPGGEQFF.

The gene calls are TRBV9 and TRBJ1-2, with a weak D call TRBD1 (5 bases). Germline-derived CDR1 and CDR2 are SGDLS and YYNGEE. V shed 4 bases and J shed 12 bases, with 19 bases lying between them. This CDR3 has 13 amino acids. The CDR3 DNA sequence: TGTGCCAGCAGCCCCAACCAGGGACTACGGCACACCTTC. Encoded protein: CASSPNQGLRHTF.

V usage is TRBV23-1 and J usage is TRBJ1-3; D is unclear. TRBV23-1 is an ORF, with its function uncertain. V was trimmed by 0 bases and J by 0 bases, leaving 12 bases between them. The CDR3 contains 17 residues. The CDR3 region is CASSQSKGRGSGNTIYF. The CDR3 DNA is TGCGCCAGCAGTCAATCGAAGGGTCGGGGCTCTGGAAACACCATATATTTT.

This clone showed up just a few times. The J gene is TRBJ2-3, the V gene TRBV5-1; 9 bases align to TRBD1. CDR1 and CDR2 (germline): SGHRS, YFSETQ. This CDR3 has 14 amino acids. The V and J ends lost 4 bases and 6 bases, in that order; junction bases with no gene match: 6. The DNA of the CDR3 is TGCGCCAGCAGCACGGGACAGGGAGGGGATACGCAGTATTTT. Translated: CASSTGQGGDTQYF.